In its sample, the clone carrying this T cell receptor beta chain was seen a few times. The antigen is unknown. Healthy Caucasian individuals from Russia aged about 6 to 90 served as donors. This sample was included in a study of blood T cells in healthy people across ages. Study background: The capture of about one barcoded beta molecule per two T cells was achieved by template switching.

The V gene's germline CDR1 is MNHEY and CDR2 SVGEGT. The CDR3 length is 15 residues. V was cut by 6 bases and J by 3 bases, with 18 bases left in between. Sample-barcoded 5' priming and a J-beta primer mix drove a second PCR of roughly 7 to 11 cycles. TCRdb processed the 5' RACE reads anew with MiXCR; each CDR3 protein has one entry. The table records over 1.5 million distinct CDR3 sequences, roughly 49% of them present only once. Whole-study findings and limits: Estimates of total diversity, which came from one million sequenced T cells, were considered to be underestimates. Unsorted PBMC input precluded a conclusive naive versus antigen-experienced comparison.

The TCR sequence derives from a woman in her thirties or forties in good health. The chain joins TRBV6-2 or TRBV6-3 to TRBJ2-7; weak D call: TRBD2 (6 bases). Sequences were obtained from blood. The CDR3 protein is CASSKSGTSYYEQYF. CDR3 bases: TGTGCCAGCAGCAAATCAGGCACTAGCTACTACGAGCAGTACTTC.